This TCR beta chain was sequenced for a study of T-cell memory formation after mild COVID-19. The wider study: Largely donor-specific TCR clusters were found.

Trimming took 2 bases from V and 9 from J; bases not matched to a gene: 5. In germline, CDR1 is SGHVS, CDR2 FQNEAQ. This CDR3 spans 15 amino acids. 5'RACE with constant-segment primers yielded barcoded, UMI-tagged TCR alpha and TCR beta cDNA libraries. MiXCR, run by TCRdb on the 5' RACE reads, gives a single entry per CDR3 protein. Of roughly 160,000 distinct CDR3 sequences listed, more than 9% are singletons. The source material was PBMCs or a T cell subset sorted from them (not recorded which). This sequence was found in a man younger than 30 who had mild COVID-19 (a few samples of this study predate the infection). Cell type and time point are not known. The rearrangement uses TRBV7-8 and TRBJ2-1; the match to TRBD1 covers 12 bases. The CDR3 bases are TGTGCCAGCAGCTTATGGGGACAGGGGGCGACTGAGCAGTTCTTC. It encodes CASSLWGQGATEQFF.